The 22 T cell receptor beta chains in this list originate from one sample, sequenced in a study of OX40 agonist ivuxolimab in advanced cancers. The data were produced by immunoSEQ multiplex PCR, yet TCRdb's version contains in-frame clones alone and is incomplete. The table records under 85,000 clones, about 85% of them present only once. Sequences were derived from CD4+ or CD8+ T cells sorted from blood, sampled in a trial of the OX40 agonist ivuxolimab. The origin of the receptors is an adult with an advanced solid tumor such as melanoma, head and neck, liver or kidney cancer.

CDR3 sequence (DNA): TGTGCCAGCAGCCAAGGACAGGGAAACACTGAAGCTTTCTTT. The encoded protein is CASSQGQGNTEAFF. This chain uses TRBV7-9 with TRBJ1-1, with TRBD1 matching over 8 bases. This CDR3 is 14 amino acids long. Germline CDR1 and CDR2: SEHNR and FQNEAQ (reference sequence). With V trimmed by 5 bases and J by 2 bases, 4 bases remained unmatched.

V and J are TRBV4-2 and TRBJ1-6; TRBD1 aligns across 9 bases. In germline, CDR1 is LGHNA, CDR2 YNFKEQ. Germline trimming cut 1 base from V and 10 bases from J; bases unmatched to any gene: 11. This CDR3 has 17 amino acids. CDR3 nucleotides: TGTGCCAGCAGCCAAGTATCAAGGACAGGGGTTCGATCACCCCTCCACTTT. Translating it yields CASSQVSRTGVRSPLHF.

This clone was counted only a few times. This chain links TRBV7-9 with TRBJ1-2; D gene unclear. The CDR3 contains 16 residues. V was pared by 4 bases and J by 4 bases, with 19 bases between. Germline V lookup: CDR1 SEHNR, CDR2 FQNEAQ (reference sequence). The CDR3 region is CASSSGPPGDSYGYTF. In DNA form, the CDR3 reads TGTGCCAGCAGCTCCGGACCACCCGGGGATAGCTATGGCTACACCTTC.

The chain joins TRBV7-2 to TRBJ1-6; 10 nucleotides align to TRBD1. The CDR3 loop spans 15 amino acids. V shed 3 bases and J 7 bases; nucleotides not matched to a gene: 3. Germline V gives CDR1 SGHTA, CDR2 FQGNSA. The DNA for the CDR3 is TGTGCCAGCAGCTTTTCGGGACAGGGGAATTCACCCCTCCACTTT. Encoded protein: CASSFSGQGNSPLHF.

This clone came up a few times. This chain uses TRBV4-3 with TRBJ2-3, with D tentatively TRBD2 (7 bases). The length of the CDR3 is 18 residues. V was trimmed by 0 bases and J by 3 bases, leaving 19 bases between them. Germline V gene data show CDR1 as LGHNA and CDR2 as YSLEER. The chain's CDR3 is CASSQDEGTGGQTDTQYF. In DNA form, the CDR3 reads TGCGCCAGCAGCCAAGATGAGGGTACGGGGGGCCAGACAGATACGCAGTATTTT.

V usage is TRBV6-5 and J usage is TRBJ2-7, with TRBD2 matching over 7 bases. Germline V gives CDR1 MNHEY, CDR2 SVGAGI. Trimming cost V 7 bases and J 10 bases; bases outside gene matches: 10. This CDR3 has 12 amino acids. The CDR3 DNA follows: TGTGCCAGCACCCCAGGTGGGGGGGGACAGTACTTC. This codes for CASTPGGGGQYF.

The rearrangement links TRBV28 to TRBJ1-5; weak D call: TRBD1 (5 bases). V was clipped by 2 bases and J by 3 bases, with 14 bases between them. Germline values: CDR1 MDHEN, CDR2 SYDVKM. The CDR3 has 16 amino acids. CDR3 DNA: TGTGCCAGCAGTTTAGGGGCAGGGTCTATCAATCAGCCCCAGCATTTT. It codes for CASSLGAGSINQPQHF.

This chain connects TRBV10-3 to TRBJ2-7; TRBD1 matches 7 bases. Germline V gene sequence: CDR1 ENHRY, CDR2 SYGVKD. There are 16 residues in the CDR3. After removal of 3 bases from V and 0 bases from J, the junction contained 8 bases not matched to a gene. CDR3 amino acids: CAISDRGQGNSYEQYF. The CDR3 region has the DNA TGTGCCATCAGTGATAGGGGGCAGGGGAACTCCTACGAGCAGTACTTC.

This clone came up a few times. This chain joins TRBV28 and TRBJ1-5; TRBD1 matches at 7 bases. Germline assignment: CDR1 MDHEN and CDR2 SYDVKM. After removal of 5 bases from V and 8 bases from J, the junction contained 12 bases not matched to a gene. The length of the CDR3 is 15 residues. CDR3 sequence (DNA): TGTGCCAGCAGTACATACTCAGGGGGTTTAAAGCCCCAGCATTTT. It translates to CASSTYSGGLKPQHF.

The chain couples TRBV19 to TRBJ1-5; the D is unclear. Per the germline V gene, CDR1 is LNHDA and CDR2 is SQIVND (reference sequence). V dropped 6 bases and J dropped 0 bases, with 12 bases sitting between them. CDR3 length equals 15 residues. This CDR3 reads CASRPRTDSNQPQHF. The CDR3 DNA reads TGTGCCAGTAGACCCCGGACGGATAGCAATCAGCCCCAGCATTTT.

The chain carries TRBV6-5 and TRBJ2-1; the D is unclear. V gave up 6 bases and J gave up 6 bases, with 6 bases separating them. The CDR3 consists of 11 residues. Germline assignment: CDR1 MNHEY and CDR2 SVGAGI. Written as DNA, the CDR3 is TGTGCCAGCAGAGTTTCCAATGAGCAGTTCTTC. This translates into CASRVSNEQFF.

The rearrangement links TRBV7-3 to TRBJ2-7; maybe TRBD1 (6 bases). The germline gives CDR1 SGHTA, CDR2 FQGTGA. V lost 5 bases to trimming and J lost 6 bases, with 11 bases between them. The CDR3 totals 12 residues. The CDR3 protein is CASSPDRLEQYF. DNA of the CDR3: TGTGCCAGCAGCCCGGACAGACTCGAGCAGTACTTC. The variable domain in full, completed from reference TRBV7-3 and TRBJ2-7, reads GAGVSQTPSNKVTEKGKYVELRCDPISGHTALYWYRQSLGQGPEFLIYFQGTGAADDSGLPNDRFFAVRPEGSVSTLKIQRTERGDSAVYLCASSPDRLEQYFGPGTRLTVT.

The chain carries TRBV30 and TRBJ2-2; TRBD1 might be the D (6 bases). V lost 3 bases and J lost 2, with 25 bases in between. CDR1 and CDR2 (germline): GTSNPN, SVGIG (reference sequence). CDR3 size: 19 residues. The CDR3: CAWSLTAFQGTSNTGELFF. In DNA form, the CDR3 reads TGTGCCTGGAGCCTTACGGCTTTTCAGGGGACAAGTAACACCGGGGAGCTGTTTTTT.

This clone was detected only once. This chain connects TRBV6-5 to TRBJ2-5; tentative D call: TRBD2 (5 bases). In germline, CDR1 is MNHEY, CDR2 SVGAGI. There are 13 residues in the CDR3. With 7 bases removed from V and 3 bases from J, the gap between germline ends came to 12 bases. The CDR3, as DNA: TGTGCCAGCAAAGATCCCGGGAAAGAGACCCAGTACTTC. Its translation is CASKDPGKETQYF.

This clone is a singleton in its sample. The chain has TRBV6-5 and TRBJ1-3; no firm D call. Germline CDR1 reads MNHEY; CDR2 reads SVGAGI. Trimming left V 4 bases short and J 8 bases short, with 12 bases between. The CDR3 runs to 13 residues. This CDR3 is CASSLDDGDTIYF. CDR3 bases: TGTGCCAGCAGTTTGGACGACGGGGACACCATATATTTT.

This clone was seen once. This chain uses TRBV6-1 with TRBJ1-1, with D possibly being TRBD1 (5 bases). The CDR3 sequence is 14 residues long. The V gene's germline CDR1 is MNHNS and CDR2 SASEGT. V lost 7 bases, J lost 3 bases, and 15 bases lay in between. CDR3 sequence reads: CASMKGWGYTEAFF. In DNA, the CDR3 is TGTGCCAGCATGAAAGGGTGGGGGTACACTGAAGCTTTCTTT.

CDR3 nucleotides: TGTGCCAGCAGCTTCCCACGGGGAGGGTTTATTCCCCTCCACTTT. As protein: CASSFPRGGFIPLHF. This chain links TRBV11-3 with TRBJ1-6; D gene unclear. The CDR3 totals 15 residues. Germline-derived CDR1 and CDR2 are SGHNT and YENEEA. Trimming shortened V by 3 bases and J by 13 bases, and 19 bases separated the two germline ends.

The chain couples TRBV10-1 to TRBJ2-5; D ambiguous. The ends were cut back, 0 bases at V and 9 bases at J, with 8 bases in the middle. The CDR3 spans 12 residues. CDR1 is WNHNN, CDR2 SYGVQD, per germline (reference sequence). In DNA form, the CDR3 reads TGCGCCAGCAGTGAGTCGAAGTCGGCCCAGTACTTC. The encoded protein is CASSESKSAQYF.

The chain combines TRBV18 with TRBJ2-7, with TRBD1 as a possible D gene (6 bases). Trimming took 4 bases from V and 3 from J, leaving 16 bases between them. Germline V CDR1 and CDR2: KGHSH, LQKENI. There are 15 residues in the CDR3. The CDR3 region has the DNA TGTGCCAGCTCACTCACCGACAGGAGCGGCTACGAGCAGTACTTC. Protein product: CASSLTDRSGYEQYF.

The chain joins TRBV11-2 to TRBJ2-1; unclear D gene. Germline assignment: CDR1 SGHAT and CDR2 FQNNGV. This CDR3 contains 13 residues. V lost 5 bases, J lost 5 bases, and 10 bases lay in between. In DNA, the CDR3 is TGTGCCAGCAGCCAAGACAACAACAATGAGCAGTTCTTC. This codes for CASSQDNNNEQFF.

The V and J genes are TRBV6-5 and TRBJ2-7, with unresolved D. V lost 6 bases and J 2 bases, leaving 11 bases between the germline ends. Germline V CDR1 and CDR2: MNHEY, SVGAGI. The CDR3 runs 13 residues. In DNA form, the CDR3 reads TGTGCCAGCAGGAGCGACGGAACCTACGAGCAGTACTTC. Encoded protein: CASRSDGTYEQYF.

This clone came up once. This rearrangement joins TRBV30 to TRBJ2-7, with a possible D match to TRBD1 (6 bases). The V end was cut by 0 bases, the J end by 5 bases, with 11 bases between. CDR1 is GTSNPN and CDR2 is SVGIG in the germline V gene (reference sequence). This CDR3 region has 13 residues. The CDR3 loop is CAWSVRGNHEQYF. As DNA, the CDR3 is TGTGCCTGGAGTGTTAGGGGGAACCACGAGCAGTACTTC. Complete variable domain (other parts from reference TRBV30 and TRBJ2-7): SQTIHQWPATLVQPVGSPLSLECTVEGTSNPNLYWYRQAAGRGLQLLFYSVGIGQISSEVPQNLSASRPQDRQFILSSKKLLLSDSGFYLCAWSVRGNHEQYFGPGTRLTVT.